This TCR beta chain was recorded in a study of T cell repertoires in cytomegalovirus infection. The length of the CDR3 is 13 residues. Germline CDR1 reads SEHNR; CDR2 reads FQNEAQ (reference sequence). V lost 4 bases to trimming and J lost 8 bases, with 12 bases between them. This clonotype was found a few times. What it recognizes is unknown. TCRdb re-derived calls from the reads in MiXCR, one entry per CDR3 protein. The profile shows 700,000 to 950,000 distinct CDR3 sequences, about 30% of them singletons. The sequencing used cultured CD8+ T cells from PBMCs, collected from culture after CMV antigen stimulation. J is TRBJ1-5 and V is TRBV7-9; no clear D gene. The receptor was isolated from a human donor in good health (CMV status not recorded). Some clones in this sample may be carry-over from other donors' samples. This CDR3 reads CASSSTVGEPQHF. Written as DNA, the CDR3 is TGTGCCAGCAGCTCCACGGTTGGAGAGCCCCAGCATTTT.